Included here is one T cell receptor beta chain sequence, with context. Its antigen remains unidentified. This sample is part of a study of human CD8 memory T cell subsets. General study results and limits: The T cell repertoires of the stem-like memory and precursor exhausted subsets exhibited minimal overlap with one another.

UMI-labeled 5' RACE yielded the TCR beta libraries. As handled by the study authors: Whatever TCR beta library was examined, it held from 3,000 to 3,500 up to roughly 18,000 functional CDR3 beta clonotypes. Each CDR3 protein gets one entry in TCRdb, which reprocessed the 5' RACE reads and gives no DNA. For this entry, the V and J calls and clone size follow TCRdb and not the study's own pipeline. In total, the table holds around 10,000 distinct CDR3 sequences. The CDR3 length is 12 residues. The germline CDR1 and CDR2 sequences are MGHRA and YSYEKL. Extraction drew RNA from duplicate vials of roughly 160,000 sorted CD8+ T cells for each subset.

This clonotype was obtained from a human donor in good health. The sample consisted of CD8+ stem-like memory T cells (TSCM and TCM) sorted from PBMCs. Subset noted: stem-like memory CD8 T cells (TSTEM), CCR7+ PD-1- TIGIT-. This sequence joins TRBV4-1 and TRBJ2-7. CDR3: CASSPSGNEQYF.